Listed here is a single T cell receptor (beta chain). This clonotype occurred many times. The antigen this receptor binds is unknown. No quality values exist for individual bases; no much larger clone is one base distant. This entry belongs to a study of regulatory T cells in long-lasting Graves disease (dated by TCRdb to about 2021). Context from the whole study: In the newly diagnosed Graves' disease group, patients had been taking antithyroid drugs for less than 3 months. A total of about 35 samples underwent TCR sequencing, from 13 patients with persistent Graves' disease and 20 patients with newly diagnosed Graves' disease. This study used TCR sequencing and RNA sequencing of peripheral blood to compare persistent Graves' disease patients against newly diagnosed Graves' disease patients. The study took place in China and was registered as a clinical trial.

The receptor library was made with multiplex PCR. Sequenced on an Illumina HiSeq 4000. To build TCR beta libraries, CDR3 regions were amplified by Arm-PCR using iRepertoire HTBI primers. Before sequencing, the PCR products underwent gel purification. The published analysis was carried out like this. A total of 62 TRBV and 14 TRBJ segments were identified across samples and were used for gene usage analysis of CDR3 amino acid clonotypes. Filtered high-quality paired reads were merged into contigs using COPE and FqMerger. BLAST was used to align contigs to the IMGT TRBV, TRBD and TRBJ reference genes, and CDR3 was defined following IMGT. Highly expanded clones were defined as clonotypes with a frequency above 0.1%. Repertoire diversity was measured by Shannon entropy, and V-J evenness by the Gini coefficient. Clonotypes shared by more than one individual were considered public. The public reads were run again by TCRdb, first through fastp at Q25 and then through MiXCR, and only productive beta chains were kept. Rows are combined by CDR3 protein, so each entry shows the most common genes and DNA. These V and J calls derive from TCRdb rather than the authors' analysis. The sample table holds some 500,000 distinct CDR3 sequences, of which more than 15% were seen once. Around 25% of the sample rests with the top ten.

The study at large found these results: Persistent Graves' disease patients showed lower TCR Shannon entropy and fewer highly expanded clones than newly diagnosed patients, suggesting clonal expansion. TRBV28, TRBJ1-2 and TRBJ2-5 were preferentially used in persistent disease, while TRBV20-1 and TRBJ2-1 were favored in newly diagnosed disease. The study examined only peripheral blood because the primary lesion, thyroid tissue, could not be accessed. The authors noted that the small sample size was a limitation that may lower accuracy. Sequencing and analysis were limited to the TCR beta chain. Patients with persistent disease shared more public clonotypes (around 2,500) than newly diagnosed patients did (approximately 990).

The germline V gene (reference sequence) gives CDR1 as SEHNR and CDR2 as FQNEAQ. At the junction V is shortened by 5 bases and J by 1 base, with 14 bases in between. The CDR3 contains 15 residues, cysteine and phenylalanine counted. Just the 45-base CDR3 DNA is kept, in frame starting at base 1. The sample's time point label is to be understood as: newly diagnosed GD, antithyroid drugs for less than 3 months. For both TCR sequencing and RNA sequencing, RNA was extracted from PBMCs in TRIzol. The diagnosis of Graves' disease followed American Thyroid Association guidelines. Patients were recruited from an endocrinology department in Xi'an, China. Each patient gave approximately 10 milliliters of peripheral blood, collected in an EDTA anticoagulant tube. Ficoll Paque Plus density gradient separation was used to isolate PBMCs, and no additional T cell sorting was done. An Agilent 2100 Bioanalyzer and agarose gel were used to check RNA quality, and a NanoDrop 2000 was used to measure RNA concentration.

This sample was also put to use in a study of T cells in Graves' hyperthyroidism and ophthalmopathy. Per the second study: Stable Graves' hyperthyroidism was defined as no progression to ophthalmopathy during 18 months of follow-up. Hyperthyroidism patients were aged 18 to 65 years and newly diagnosed, with disease duration of less than 2 months. Patients with uncontrolled infections, other autoimmune diseases, pregnancy or lactation were excluded. Clinical symptoms, serum thyroxine and TRAb, thyroid ultrasound, and orbital computed tomography formed the basis for the diagnoses. For the first round of RT-PCR on the TCR CDR3, the HTBI primer set was used together with the Qiagen OneStep RT-PCR kit. Most expanded thyroid clonotypes (frequency above 0.001) were also detected in blood, suggesting blood repertoires may reflect thyroid immune responses. In cross-validation, a model built on a 13 V-J signature told ophthalmopathy apart from stable hyperthyroidism with 85% to 90% sensitivity and about 81% specificity, and in testing the same model reached 80%/75%. In validation, the model predicted progression to ophthalmopathy a median of around six months before onset, with 65% to 71% sensitivity and about 75% specificity. TCR V-J signatures able to tell the groups apart were searched for in a discovery cohort of approximately 95 patients, of whom over 40 had Graves' ophthalmopathy and about 55 had stable Graves' hyperthyroidism. Whether ophthalmopathy could be predicted prospectively was tested in an independent validation cohort made up of 18 to 20 hyperthyroidism patients plus 17 patients who later progressed to ophthalmopathy. The approximately 95 discovery patients were divided at random into training and test sets in a 7:3 ratio. Thyroid tissue and blood T-cell repertoires from six Graves' hyperthyroidism patients were also compared in the study. Following sampling, methimazole starting at 30 mg daily was given to hyperthyroidism patients, and high-dose intravenous methylprednisolone was given to ophthalmopathy patients. The libraries were constructed in a second round of multiplex PCR and then size-selected and purified. Libraries were sequenced paired-end with 100 bp reads on an Illumina HiSeq2000. SOAPnuke was used to process the raw data, throwing out any read that contained adapters or uncalled bases, had a mean Phred below 15, or lacked an exact constant-primer or identifier match. High-quality paired reads were merged using COPE v1.2.5, and each unique nucleotide sequence was defined as a clonotype. MiTCR v1.1 was used to align clonotypes to the IMGT TRBV, TRBD and TRBJ reference segments. The analysis was restricted to V-J combinations with a frequency above 0.0001, which together covered just over 98% of the repertoires. A TCS score was defined as the ratio of F50 (clonal expansion) to E x V (chaos), with BLOSUM62-based TCRdist applied between CDR3 peptides within each V-J. Welch's t-statistics and random forest reduced several hundred V-J features to 13, which were used in a naive Bayes classifier (R e1071). Sample size was not statistically predetermined, and investigators were not blinded to group allocation. The paper describes TCR Vbeta CDR3 sequencing of 140 or so peripheral blood samples, made up of about 41 ophthalmopathy patients, some 76 hyperthyroidism patients and some 17 progressor patients.

Sequences were derived from peripheral blood mononuclear cells (PBMCs), sampled at new diagnosis, from a patient treated with antithyroid drugs. This chain joins TRBV7-9 to TRBJ1-1; the D segment could be TRBD1, given 6 matching bases. This receptor was obtained from a woman aged 40 to 65 with Graves disease. Donor details come from another sample of the same person, matched by shared clones. The DNA sequence is TGTGCCAGCAGCCCTATAGACAGGCCGAACACTGAAGCTTTCTTT. Its coded protein is CASSPIDRPNTEAFF. Joined to the reference TRBV7-9 and TRBJ1-1 proteins, this CDR3 gives the full variable domain: DTGVSQNPRHKITKRGQNVTFRCDPISEHNRLYWYRQTLGQGPEFLTYFQNEAQLEKSRLLSDRFSAERPKGSFSTLEIQRTEQGDSAMYLCASSPIDRPNTEAFFGQGTRLTVV.